This T cell receptor (beta chain) comes out of a study of blood T cell repertoires in COVID-19. Overall study: In each case, the material was cDNA or gDNA derived from T cells, B-cell-depleted T cells, or PBMCs.

In the authors' workflow: From reference gene primer amplification, estimates of nucleated cell counts were derived. Sequencing was performed with immunoSEQ multiplex PCR; in TCRdb, only in-frame clones are kept and a portion is missing. V, J and clone size derive from that table, while D and trimming were established from the DNA sequence. The profile covers 25,000 to 30,000 clones, with roughly 89% appearing a single time and about 10% taken by the ten largest. The CDR3 length is 19 residues. V lost 9 bases to trimming and J lost 0 bases; unmatched junction nucleotides: 20. Germline V lookup: CDR1 LNHDA, CDR2 SQIVND (reference sequence).

The clonotype originates from a man between 70 and 80 years old with acute or convalescent COVID-19. The sequencing input was peripheral blood. This rearrangement joins TRBV19 to TRBJ2-4, with TRBD2 matching 7 bases. CDR3 DNA: TGTGCCAGCGGCCCCCGGGGCAGGCGGGAGAGGGAAGCCAAAAACATTCAGTACTTC. Its protein is CASGPRGRREREAKNIQYF.